The 13 T cell receptor beta chains below come from one sample, sequenced in a study of blood T cell repertoires in COVID-19. Measured with immunoSEQ multiplex PCR; TCRdb has only the in-frame clones, and not every one. This sample has over 150,000 clones, with around 83% found just once. The sample consisted of peripheral blood. The source is a woman aged 60-70 years with COVID-19, enrolled during active disease.

This chain joins TRBV7-2 and TRBJ1-5, with D possibly TRBD1 on 5 matching bases. The germline V and J ends were trimmed by 4 bases and 3 bases, with 13 bases remaining between them. The CDR3 is 15 amino acids. Germline V gene lookup returns CDR1 SGHTA and CDR2 FQGNSA. The CDR3 nucleotides are TGTGCCAGCAGCTCCTTTCGGGGGGTCAATCAGCCCCAGCATTTT. As protein: CASSSFRGVNQPQHF.

The chain is built from TRBV7-9 and TRBJ2-1; 7 nucleotides match TRBD1. CDR1 and CDR2 from the germline V gene are SEHNR and FQNEAQ (reference sequence). V was pared by 5 bases and J by 8 bases, with 12 bases of the junction left unmatched. This CDR3 is built from 15 residues. In DNA form, the CDR3 reads TGTGCCAGCAGCACCGGGACAGTAGGTATCGATGAGCAGTTCTTC. Translation: CASSTGTVGIDEQFF.

This rearrangement joins TRBV6-4 to TRBJ2-2; 7 nucleotides match TRBD2. J was trimmed by 5 bases and V by 8 bases; bases with no gene match: 8. Per the germline V gene, CDR1 is MRHNA and CDR2 is SNTAGT. There are 14 residues in the CDR3. The DNA of the CDR3 is TGTGCCAGCCAGGGAGGGGCCGATACCGGGGAGCTGTTTTTT. Translated: CASQGGADTGELFF.

V gene TRBV3-1 (or the pseudogene TRBV3-2) combines with J gene TRBJ2-2; TRBD2 agrees at 10 bases. V shed 1 base, J shed 2 bases, and the junction held 7 bases outside the gene matches. This CDR3 contains 18 residues. The germline V gene has CDR1 LGHDT and CDR2 YNNKEL (reference sequence). The CDR3 sequence is CASSQVRPSGRNTGELFF. DNA for the CDR3: TGTGCCAGCAGCCAAGTTCGTCCTAGCGGGAGAAACACCGGGGAGCTGTTTTTT.

The V gene is TRBV25-1, the J gene TRBJ2-1; D unclear. V lost 3 bases, J lost 0 bases, and 6 bases lay in between. The V gene's germline CDR1 is MGHDK and CDR2 SYGVNS. CDR3 length: 14 residues. As DNA, the CDR3 is TGTGCCAGCAGTGATTTGGCCTCCTACAATGAGCAGTTCTTC. It encodes CASSDLASYNEQFF. Together with reference TRBV25-1 and TRBJ2-1, the CDR3 gives the full variable domain: EADIYQTPRYLVIGTGKKITLECSQTMGHDKMYWYQQDPGMELHLIHYSYGVNSTEKGDLSSESTVSRIRTEHFPLTLESARPSHTSQYLCASSDLASYNEQFFGPGTRLTVL.

Worth noting for this clone: Other DNA sequences in the sample encode the same CDR3. The CDR3 coding sequence is TGTGCCAGCAGCCTCAGCTACGAGCAGTACTTC. It yields the protein CASSLSYEQYF. This sequence joins TRBV7-9 and TRBJ2-7; D not resolved. V was clipped by 5 bases and J by 3 bases, with 5 bases between them. Germline lookup yields CDR1 SEHNR and CDR2 FQNEAQ (reference sequence). The CDR3 is 11 amino acids.

The chain links TRBV18 to TRBJ1-4; TRBD1 is a possible D gene (5 bases). Trimming pared 6 bases from V and 6 bases from J, leaving 17 bases between. The CDR3 runs to 15 residues. Per germline, CDR1 KGHSH and CDR2 LQKENI. The CDR3 region has the DNA TGTGCCAGCTCCCGCCAGGGACTAACGGATGAAAAACTGTTTTTT. It codes for CASSRQGLTDEKLFF.

V and J are TRBV5-1 and TRBJ1-2; D is unclear. Germline assignment: CDR1 SGHRS and CDR2 YFSETQ. The V and J ends lost 2 bases and 7 bases respectively, with 6 bases between them. The CDR3 sequence is 11 residues long. The CDR3 DNA follows: TGCGCCAGCAGCTTAAATAGTGGCTACACCTTC. It codes for CASSLNSGYTF.

The chain recombines TRBV5-1 with TRBJ1-2; possibly TRBD1 for D (5 bases). This CDR3 is 14 amino acids long. Germline CDR1 is SGHRS and CDR2 is YFSETQ. Trimming pared 2 bases from V and 4 bases from J, leaving 12 bases between. DNA for the CDR3: TGCGCCAGCAGCTTAGGCAGGGAAGGCTATGGCTACACCTTC. It encodes CASSLGREGYGYTF.

The chain joins TRBV9 to TRBJ2-3; 16 bases are a match to TRBD2. The CDR3 runs to 15 residues. Germline values: CDR1 SGDLS, CDR2 YYNGEE. The V and J ends lost 3 bases and 7 bases, in that order; junction bases with no gene match: 2. DNA for the CDR3: TGTGCCAGCAGCGAGGGACTAGCGGGAGGGTATACGCAGTATTTT. As protein: CASSEGLAGGYTQYF.

This chain uses TRBV7-3 with TRBJ2-1, with a tentative D call TRBD2 (7 bases). The CDR3 is 15 residues long. Germline-derived CDR1 and CDR2 are SGHTA and FQGTGA. The V gene lost 3 bases and the J gene lost 7 bases, with 16 bases spanning the gap. The CDR3 loop is CASSLSGRGGNEQFF. The DNA of the CDR3 is TGTGCCAGCAGCTTGTCGGGCAGGGGAGGGAATGAGCAGTTCTTC.

This clone was recorded once. CDR3 in DNA: TGTGCCAGCAGCGTAGAACTAGCGGGAGGCAATGAGCAGTTCTTC. Amino acids: CASSVELAGGNEQFF. This rearrangement joins TRBV9 to TRBJ2-1, with 12 bases identical to TRBD2. This CDR3 is built from 15 residues. From germline, CDR1 is SGDLS and CDR2 YYNGEE. With V trimmed by 0 bases and J by 6 bases, 1 base remained unmatched.

The table lists this clone with a few counts. The rearrangement uses TRBV18 and TRBJ2-1, with 13 positions matching TRBD2. CDR1 KGHSH and CDR2 LQKENI come from the germline V gene. The CDR3 covers 18 residues. The V and J ends lost 2 bases and 3 bases, in that order; junction bases with no gene match: 7. The CDR3 loop is CASSPGLAGAANYNEQFF. The CDR3 region has the DNA TGTGCCAGCTCACCAGGACTAGCGGGAGCGGCTAACTACAATGAGCAGTTCTTC.